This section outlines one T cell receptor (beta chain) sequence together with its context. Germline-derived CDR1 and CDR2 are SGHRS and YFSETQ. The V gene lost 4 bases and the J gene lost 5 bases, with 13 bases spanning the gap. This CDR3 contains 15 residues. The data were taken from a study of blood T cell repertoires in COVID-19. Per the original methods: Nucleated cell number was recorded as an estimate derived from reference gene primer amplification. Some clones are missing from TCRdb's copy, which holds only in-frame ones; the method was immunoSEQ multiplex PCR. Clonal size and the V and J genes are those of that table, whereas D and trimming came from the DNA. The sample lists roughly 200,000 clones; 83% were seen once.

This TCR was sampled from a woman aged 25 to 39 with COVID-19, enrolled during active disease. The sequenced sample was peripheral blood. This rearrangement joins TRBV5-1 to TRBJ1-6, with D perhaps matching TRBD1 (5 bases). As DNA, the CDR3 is TGCGCCAGCAGCCGTACCGACAGTAATAATTCACCCCTCCACTTT. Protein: CASSRTDSNNSPLHF.